This T cell receptor (beta chain) was sequenced for a study of blood T cell repertoires in COVID-19. This table comes from immunoSEQ multiplex PCR, and its TCRdb copy is limited to in-frame clones, with some not included. The top ten clones hold 4.6% of a sample with under 150,000 clones, just under 90% of them seen once. Trimming stripped 0 bases from V and 7 bases from J, with 6 bases between. The germline V gene has CDR1 LNHDA and CDR2 SQIVND (reference sequence). The CDR3 is 12 amino acids. Sequencing input: peripheral blood. The chain uses TRBV19 and TRBJ1-1; D is unresolved. This clonotype originated in a woman between 45 and 65 years old with acute or convalescent COVID-19. The CDR3 DNA follows: TGTGCCAGTAGTATAGACAGAGGTGAAGCTTTCTTT. Protein sequence: CASSIDRGEAFF.